One and the same sample provided the 9 T cell receptor beta chains below, sequenced in a study of beta chain features in type 1 diabetes. The study's findings and limits: Researchers report that Type 1 diabetes patients had moderately but significantly shorter TCRB CDR3s across all four CD4+ subsets.

The isolated RNA, all of it, was reverse transcribed, so expressed TCRB transcripts were what got sequenced. The repertoire was sequenced with immunoSEQ multiplex PCR; TCRdb's copy has only in-frame clones and lacks some. This sample has about 240,000 clones, with about 15% found just once. The antigens for these receptors are not known. The sequenced sample was naive CD4+ T cells from blood. These receptors originate from a young man with type 1 diabetes.

V usage is TRBV7-9 and J usage is TRBJ1-1, with 10 bases lining up with TRBD1. The ends lost 9 bases at V and 0 bases at J; junction bases unmatched: 7. Per germline, CDR1 SEHNR and CDR2 FQNEAQ (reference sequence). The CDR3 spans 15 residues. CDR3 bases: TGTGCCAGTCAGGGACAGGGGCGGCTGAACACTGAAGCTTTCTTT. Its translation: CASQGQGRLNTEAFF.

This clone has just a few counts. The rearrangement uses TRBV5-1 and TRBJ1-3; 8 bases line up with TRBD1. CDR1 and CDR2 (germline): SGHRS, YFSETQ. J was trimmed by 4 bases and V by 2 bases; bases with no gene match: 5. The CDR3 runs 15 residues. CDR3 loop: CASSFAGGAGNTIYF. As DNA, the CDR3 is TGCGCCAGCAGCTTCGCAGGGGGCGCAGGAAACACCATATATTTT.

The V gene is TRBV10-2, the J gene TRBJ2-1; D might be TRBD1 (5 bases). The V gene lost 0 bases and the J gene lost 8 bases, with 11 bases spanning the gap. This CDR3 contains 14 residues. The germline CDR1 and CDR2 sequences are WSHSY and SAAADI. The CDR3 coding sequence is TGCGCCAGCAGTGAGTCGAGAAGGGGTTATGAGCAGTTCTTC. Residues: CASSESRRGYEQFF.

This clone was recorded a few times. The gene calls are TRBV30 and TRBJ1-3, with TRBD1 as a possible D gene (5 bases). Germline CDR1 GTSNPN, CDR2 SVGIG (reference sequence). CDR3 length: 15 residues. V lost 1 base and J 2 bases, leaving 12 bases between the germline ends. CDR3 amino acids: CAWSGGPGPGNTIYF. CDR3 nucleotide sequence: TGTGCCTGGAGTGGGGGCCCTGGGCCTGGAAACACCATATATTTT.

This clone was counted between two and nine times. The CDR3 is CASSQVSGVSVNEQFF. The DNA of the CDR3 is TGTGCCAGCAGCCAAGTTAGCGGGGTCTCCGTCAATGAGCAGTTCTTC. V usage is TRBV14 and J usage is TRBJ2-1; 8 bases map to TRBD2. Trimming cost V 1 base and J 6 bases; bases outside gene matches: 8. This CDR3 is built from 16 residues. Germline lookup yields CDR1 SGHDN and CDR2 FVKESK.

This clone was counted between two and nine times. V and J are TRBV5-1 and TRBJ2-3, with 10 bases that match TRBD2. Germline V lookup: CDR1 SGHRS, CDR2 YFSETQ. The J segment lost 2 bases and the V segment lost 4 bases, leaving 4 bases of the junction unmatched. This CDR3 is 15 amino acids long. CDR3 sequence: CASSALAGLTDTQYF. CDR3 nucleotide sequence: TGCGCCAGCAGCGCACTAGCGGGGCTCACAGATACGCAGTATTTT.

The V and J genes are TRBV23-1 and TRBJ1-6; D is ambiguous. TRBV23-1 falls under the ORF class, with uncertain function. V shed 8 bases and J shed 4 bases, with 15 bases lying between them. The CDR3 sequence is 15 residues long. The DNA for the CDR3 is TGCGCCAGCGCGGCAGTAACACCTTATAATTCACCCCTCCACTTT. Residues: CASAAVTPYNSPLHF.

In its sample, this clone was seen a few times. The CDR3 DNA reads TGTGCCAGCAGGGTACAGACTAATTCACCCCTCCACTTT. Amino acids: CASRVQTNSPLHF. The chain is built from TRBV2 and TRBJ1-6; D call uncertain. V lost 6 bases, J lost 6 bases, and 9 bases lay in between. The CDR3 spans 13 residues. From germline, CDR1 is SNHLY and CDR2 FYNNEI. The entire variable domain, with the rest obtained from reference TRBV2 and TRBJ1-6, is as follows: EPEVTQTPSHQVTQMGQEVILRCVPISNHLYFYWYRQILGQKVEFLVSFYNNEISEKSEIFDDQFSVERPDGSNFTLKIRSTKLEDSAMYFCASRVQTNSPLHFGNGTRLTVT.

This clone was counted only a few times. The chain combines TRBV7-9 with TRBJ2-1; the match to TRBD1 covers 9 bases. This CDR3 spans 15 amino acids. V was clipped by 2 bases and J by 6 bases; unmatched bases: 5. Germline values: CDR1 SEHNR, CDR2 FQNEAQ (reference sequence). CDR3 loop: CASSLTGTGRNEQFF. The CDR3 DNA reads as TGTGCCAGCAGCTTAACCGGGACAGGGCGCAATGAGCAGTTCTTC.